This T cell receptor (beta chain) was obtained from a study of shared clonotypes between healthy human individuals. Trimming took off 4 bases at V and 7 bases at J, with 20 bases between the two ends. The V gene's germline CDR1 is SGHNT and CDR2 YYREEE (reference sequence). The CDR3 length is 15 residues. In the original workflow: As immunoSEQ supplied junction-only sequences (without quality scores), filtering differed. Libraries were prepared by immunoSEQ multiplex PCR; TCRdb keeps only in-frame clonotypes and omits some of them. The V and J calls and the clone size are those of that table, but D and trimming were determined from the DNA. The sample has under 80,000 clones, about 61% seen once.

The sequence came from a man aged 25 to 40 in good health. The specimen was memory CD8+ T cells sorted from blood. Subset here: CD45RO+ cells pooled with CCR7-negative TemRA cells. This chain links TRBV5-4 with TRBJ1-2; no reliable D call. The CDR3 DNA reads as TGTGCCAGCAGCACGCCCGGTGGACCAGAGGGTGGCTACACCTTC. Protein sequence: CASSTPGGPEGGYTF.